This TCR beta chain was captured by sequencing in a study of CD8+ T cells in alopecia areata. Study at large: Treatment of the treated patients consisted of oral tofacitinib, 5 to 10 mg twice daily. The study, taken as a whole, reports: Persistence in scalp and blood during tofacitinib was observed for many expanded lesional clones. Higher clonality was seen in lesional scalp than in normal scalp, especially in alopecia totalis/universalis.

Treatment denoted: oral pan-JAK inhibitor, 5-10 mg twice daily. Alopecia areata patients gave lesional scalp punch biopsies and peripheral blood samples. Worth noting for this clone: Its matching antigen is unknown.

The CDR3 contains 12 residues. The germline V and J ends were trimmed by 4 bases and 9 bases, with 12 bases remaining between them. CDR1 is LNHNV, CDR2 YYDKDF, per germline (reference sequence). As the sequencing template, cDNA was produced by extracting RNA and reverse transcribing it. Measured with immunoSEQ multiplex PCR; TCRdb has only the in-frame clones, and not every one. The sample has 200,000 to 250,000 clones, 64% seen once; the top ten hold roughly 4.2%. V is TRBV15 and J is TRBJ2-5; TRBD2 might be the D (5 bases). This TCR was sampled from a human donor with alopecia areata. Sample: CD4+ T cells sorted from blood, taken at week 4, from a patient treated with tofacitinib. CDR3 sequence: CATSTRERAQYF. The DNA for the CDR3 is TGTGCCACCAGCACCCGAGAGAGGGCCCAGTACTTC.